This TCR beta chain derives from a study of T cells after yellow fever vaccination. Study-wide results and limits: The secondary response was weaker but peaked faster, day 5 versus 15.

Of note for this clonotype: The antigen remains undetermined.

V shed 6 bases and J 3 bases; nucleotides not matched to a gene: 9. This CDR3 is 16 amino acids long. Germline V gene lookup returns CDR1 MNHEY and CDR2 SVGEGT. One entry per CDR3 protein, called by TCRdb with MiXCR from the 5' RACE reads. The sample yields 550,000 to 750,000 distinct CDR3 sequences, approximately 12% seen once. The sample was PBMCs, taken on the day of the yellow fever booster vaccination. The clonotype was recovered from a man aged 25-45 years who received the YFV17D yellow fever vaccine. This chain joins TRBV6-2 or TRBV6-3 and TRBJ2-7, with TRBD2 matching over 12 bases. CDR3 nucleotides: TGTGCCAGCAGGCCAACTAGCGGGAGGAAAAACTACGAGCAGTACTTC. It codes for CASRPTSGRKNYEQYF.